The rows below give T cell receptor beta chains drawn from one sample of a study of T cell clones after liver transplantation. Some clones are missing from TCRdb's copy, which holds only in-frame ones; the method was immunoSEQ multiplex PCR. The sample yields 70,000 to 95,000 clones, roughly 80% seen once. Sequenced here: CD4+ T cells from blood, sampled at the 22-month timepoint. These TCRs come from a human patient who received a liver transplant. Some T cells may have originated in the graft donor. The CDR3 runs from the conserved cysteine through the conserved F or W. D genes are given only for firm matches. Some rows mark clone size as missing; the rest say once, few, many or name a class of expanded clone.

>-|TRBV28|-|TRBJ2-5
CATGEARETQYF
TGTGCCACCGGGGAAGCACGCGAGACCCAGTACTTC
>-|TRBV7-2|-|TRBJ1-5
CASSLEGAGGQPQHF
TGTGCCAGCAGCTTAGAAGGGGCGGGGGGCCAGCCCCAGCATTTT
>-|TRBV5-1|-|TRBJ1-5
CASSSGADEPQHF
TGCGCCAGCAGCTCCGGGGCCGATGAGCCCCAGCATTTT
>-|TRBV19|-|TRBJ2-1
CASSKIVRGNNEQFF
TGTGCCAGTAGTAAAATCGTCCGGGGGAACAATGAGCAGTTCTTC
>-|TRBV10-3|-|TRBJ1-1
CAISEFGLNTEAFF
TGTGCCATCAGTGAGTTTGGGTTGAACACTGAAGCTTTCTTT
>TRBD1|TRBV19|-|TRBJ1-2
CASSPRPLTGRYGYTF
TGTGCCAGTAGTCCTCGACCTCTGACAGGGAGGTATGGCTACACCTTC
>-|TRBV5-1|once|TRBJ2-7
CASSLYTGPYEQYF
TGCGCCAGCAGCTTATATACAGGGCCCTACGAGCAGTACTTC
>TRBD1|TRBV11-2|-|TRBJ2-6
CASSLGTGGMAGANVLTF
TGTGCCAGCAGCTTAGGGACAGGGGGCATGGCTGGGGCCAACGTCCTGACTTTC
>-|TRBV21-1|-|TRBJ2-7
CASEPPGLASYEQYF
TGTGCCAGCGAGCCCCCGGGACTCGCCTCCTACGAGCAGTACTTC
>TRBD1|TRBV2|-|TRBJ2-7
CASSPWTGSSYEQYF
TGTGCCAGCAGTCCTTGGACAGGGAGCTCCTACGAGCAGTACTTC
>-|TRBV5-5|few|TRBJ2-7
CASSENSGPSYEQYF
TGTGCCAGCAGTGAAAATTCCGGGCCGTCCTACGAGCAGTACTTC
>-|TRBV7-2|many|TRBJ1-5
CASSSKGGINQPQHF
TGTGCCAGCAGCTCAAAGGGGGGGATTAATCAGCCCCAGCATTTT
>TRBD2|TRBV6-1|-|TRBJ2-2
CASSAQLGGGITGELFF
TGTGCCAGCAGTGCTCAACTCGGGGGAGGGATCACCGGGGAGCTGTTTTTT
>TRBD2|TRBV6-5|once|TRBJ2-1
CASRAGLAGVDEQFF
TGTGCCAGCAGGGCGGGGCTAGCGGGAGTAGATGAGCAGTTCTTC
>-|TRBV5-5|-|TRBJ1-1
CASSREGHPNTEAFF
TGTGCCAGCAGCCGGGAGGGACATCCGAACACTGAAGCTTTCTTT
>-|TRBV2|few|TRBJ2-2
CASSPQMGGELFF
TGTGCCAGCAGTCCCCAGATGGGAGGGGAGCTGTTTTTT
>-|TRBV7-2|-|TRBJ2-7
CASSLYGTTGGSYEQYF
TGTGCCAGCAGCCTGTATGGGACAACAGGCGGGTCCTACGAGCAGTACTTC
>TRBD2|TRBV13|-|TRBJ2-2
CASSFLAGDHTGELFF
TGTGCCAGCAGTTTTCTAGCGGGGGACCACACCGGGGAGCTGTTTTTT
>-|TRBV12-5|once|TRBJ2-2
CASGLGTTGYTGELFF
TGTGCTAGTGGTTTGGGGACTACAGGGTACACCGGGGAGCTGTTTTTT
>-|TRBV19|-|TRBJ2-1
CASSERGGAYNEQFF
TGTGCCAGTAGTGAAAGAGGGGGGGCCTACAATGAGCAGTTCTTC
>-|TRBV19|-|TRBJ1-2
CASSISPDRAYGYTF
TGTGCCAGTAGTATAAGCCCAGACCGAGCCTATGGCTACACCTTC
>-|TRBV6-1|-|TRBJ1-5
CASSEQGHGQPQHF
TGTGCCAGCAGTGAACAGGGACATGGACAGCCCCAGCATTTT
>-|TRBV7-9|-|TRBJ1-3
CASSRSWIENTIYF
TGTGCCAGCAGCCGCTCATGGATTGAAAACACCATATATTTT
>-|TRBV23-1|-|TRBJ2-7
CASSLTGAYEQYF
TGCGCCAGCAGTCTTACGGGCGCCTACGAGCAGTACTTC
>-|TRBV7-2|once|TRBJ1-1
CASSSQMNTEAFF
TGTGCCAGCAGCTCGCAGATGAACACTGAAGCTTTCTTT
>-|TRBV7-2|-|TRBJ1-5
CASSLTFGNQPQHF
TGTGCCAGCAGCCTGACCTTTGGAAATCAGCCCCAGCATTTT
>TRBD1|TRBV9|few|TRBJ2-7
CASSVVPQGDEQYF
TGTGCCAGCAGCGTAGTCCCCCAGGGGGACGAGCAGTACTTC
>TRBD1|TRBV10-3|-|TRBJ2-7
CAISEPPGQGHYEQYF
TGTGCCATCAGTGAGCCTCCGGGACAGGGTCACTACGAGCAGTACTTC
>TRBD2|TRBV6-6|-|TRBJ2-7
CASGTGGRPYEQYF
TGTGCCAGCGGTACGGGGGGTCGTCCCTACGAGCAGTACTTC
>TRBD2|TRBV11-1|once|TRBJ2-1
CASSRISGRAENEQFF
TGTGCCAGCAGCCGTATTAGCGGGAGGGCTGAGAATGAGCAGTTCTTC
>-|TRBV28|once|TRBJ2-3
CASSSPFRDTQYF
TGTGCCAGCAGTTCCCCCTTTCGAGATACGCAGTATTTT
>-|TRBV28|-|TRBJ2-7
CASSYDSYEQYF
TGTGCCAGCAGTTATGACAGCTACGAGCAGTACTTC
>TRBD1|TRBV5-1|-|TRBJ1-2
CASSTDRALDYTF
TGCGCCAGCAGCACGGACAGGGCGCTGGACTACACCTTC
>-|TRBV6-6|-|TRBJ1-3
CASSYSENTIYF
TGTGCCAGCAGTTACTCCGAGAACACCATATATTTT
>TRBD2|TRBV6-6|few|TRBJ2-1
CASSPTRGGAGEQFF
TGTGCCAGCAGTCCGACTCGCGGGGGGGCCGGTGAGCAGTTCTTC
>-|TRBV28|-|TRBJ1-1
CASRHPLGAFF
TGTGCCAGCAGACATCCTTTAGGGGCTTTCTTT
>-|TRBV19|-|TRBJ1-3
CASRSQKSGNTIYF
TGTGCCAGTAGATCCCAAAAATCCGGAAACACCATATATTTT
>TRBD1|TRBV28|-|TRBJ2-7
CASSYQRTGVNEQYF
TGTGCCAGCAGTTACCAAAGGACAGGGGTGAACGAGCAGTACTTC
>-|TRBV7-2|-|TRBJ2-2
CASSLAGLTGAGDGELFF
TGTGCCAGCAGCTTAGCGGGCCTGACGGGGGCGGGTGACGGGGAGCTGTTTTTT